A selection of T cell receptor beta chains follows, all from one sample in a study of blood T cell repertoires in COVID-19. Method: immunoSEQ multiplex PCR; TCRdb's copy keeps in-frame clones and lacks some. The data contain 380,000 or so clones, about 89% of them singletons. The material sequenced was PBMCs or T cells enriched from blood (not recorded which). All receptors derive from a man aged 25 to 40 who had recovered from COVID-19. Each CDR3 is given with its conserved first and last residue. A D gene is named only where the DNA matches it firmly. Not every row has a clone size; where given, it reads once, few, many or a size class.

j_call: TRBJ2-7; d_call: .; v_call: TRBV29-1; clone_size: .; cdr3_nt: TGCAGCGTTGGGAGAGGAGGACAGACCTCCTACGAGCAGTACTTC; cdr3_aa: CSVGRGGQTSYEQYF
j_call: TRBJ1-1; d_call: TRBD1; v_call: TRBV9; clone_size: .; cdr3_nt: TGTGCCAGCAGCACAGGGGGGACAGCGAACACTGAAGCTTTCTTT; cdr3_aa: CASSTGGTANTEAFF
j_call: TRBJ1-1; d_call: TRBD1; v_call: TRBV19; clone_size: .; cdr3_nt: TGTGCCAGTAAAAAACAAACAGGGGCGATGAACACTGAAGCTTTCTTT; cdr3_aa: CASKKQTGAMNTEAFF
j_call: TRBJ1-1; d_call: TRBD1; v_call: TRBV10-2; clone_size: few; cdr3_nt: TGCGCCACCAGAACAGGGGGCAGCTGGGACACTGAAGCTTTCTTT; cdr3_aa: CATRTGGSWDTEAFF
j_call: TRBJ2-5; d_call: TRBD1; v_call: TRBV24-1; clone_size: once; cdr3_nt: TGTGCCACCAGTGACCCCGGGACAGGGGGCCGAGAGACCCAGTACTTC; cdr3_aa: CATSDPGTGGRETQYF
j_call: TRBJ2-4; d_call: TRBD1; v_call: TRBV9; clone_size: .; cdr3_nt: TGTGCCAGCAGCGTAGTAGACAGGGGGGCCAAAAACATTCAGTACTTC; cdr3_aa: CASSVVDRGAKNIQYF
j_call: TRBJ1-2; d_call: .; v_call: TRBV27; clone_size: .; cdr3_nt: TGTGCCAGCAGTTTTAACTCTAACTATGGCTACACCTTC; cdr3_aa: CASSFNSNYGYTF
j_call: TRBJ1-2; d_call: TRBD1; v_call: TRBV25-1; clone_size: .; cdr3_nt: TGTGCCAGCAGTGATACAGGGGGCTCTAACTATGGCTACACCTTC; cdr3_aa: CASSDTGGSNYGYTF
j_call: TRBJ1-2; d_call: .; v_call: TRBV18; clone_size: .; cdr3_nt: TGTGCCAGCTCACCTGGACTGTATGGCTACACCTTC; cdr3_aa: CASSPGLYGYTF
j_call: TRBJ2-7; d_call: TRBD1; v_call: TRBV29-1; clone_size: few; cdr3_nt: TGCAGCGTTGGGGGACAGGGCTACGAGCAGTACTTC; cdr3_aa: CSVGGQGYEQYF
j_call: TRBJ2-2; d_call: TRBD1; v_call: TRBV6-5; clone_size: .; cdr3_nt: TGTGCCAGCACCAAGACAGGGGTCGGAGCCGGGGAGCTGTTTTTT; cdr3_aa: CASTKTGVGAGELFF
j_call: TRBJ2-7; d_call: .; v_call: TRBV5-3; clone_size: .; cdr3_nt: TGTGCCAGAAGCTGGGGAGGGGGGTCCTACGAGCAGTACTTC; cdr3_aa: CARSWGGGSYEQYF
j_call: TRBJ2-2; d_call: .; v_call: TRBV30; clone_size: .; cdr3_nt: TGTGCCTGGAGTGAATCCGTGAACACCGGGGAGCTGTTTTTT; cdr3_aa: CAWSESVNTGELFF
j_call: TRBJ1-1; d_call: .; v_call: TRBV9; clone_size: .; cdr3_nt: TGTGCCAGCAGCGTAGGGTGGAGCAACACTGAAGCTTTCTTT; cdr3_aa: CASSVGWSNTEAFF